This section outlines one T cell receptor (beta chain) sequence together with its context. The target antigen is unknown. The record originates from a study of OX40 agonist ivuxolimab in advanced cancers. About the study: Prior checkpoint blockade (anti-PD-1, anti-PD-L1 or anti-CTLA-4) was permitted; 40% had it.

On cycle 4 day 1 and cycle 7 day 1, as well as at baseline, blood was sampled. Sequenced by immunoSEQ multiplex PCR; TCRdb stores in-frame clones only, minus some. The top ten hold about 0.87% of the sample, which has fewer than 95,000 clones, 91% seen once. Whole-study findings and limits: CD8+ T cells were the subset that, on average, had more expanded clones than CD4+. Undetermined was the antigen specificity of the expanded peripheral T cells.

The length of the CDR3 is 15 residues. Germline lookup yields CDR1 SGHKS and CDR2 YYEKEE (reference sequence). Germline trimming cut 6 bases from V and 0 bases from J; bases unmatched to any gene: 5. Specimen: CD4+ or CD8+ T cells sorted from blood, collected in a trial of the OX40 agonist ivuxolimab. The V call is TRBV5-5, the J call TRBJ2-5; 10 positions agree with TRBD1. The clonotype originates from an adult with an advanced solid tumor such as melanoma, head and neck, liver or kidney cancer. The CDR3 reads CASTYGTGDQETQYF. The DNA of the CDR3 is TGTGCCAGCACCTACGGGACAGGGGACCAAGAGACCCAGTACTTC.